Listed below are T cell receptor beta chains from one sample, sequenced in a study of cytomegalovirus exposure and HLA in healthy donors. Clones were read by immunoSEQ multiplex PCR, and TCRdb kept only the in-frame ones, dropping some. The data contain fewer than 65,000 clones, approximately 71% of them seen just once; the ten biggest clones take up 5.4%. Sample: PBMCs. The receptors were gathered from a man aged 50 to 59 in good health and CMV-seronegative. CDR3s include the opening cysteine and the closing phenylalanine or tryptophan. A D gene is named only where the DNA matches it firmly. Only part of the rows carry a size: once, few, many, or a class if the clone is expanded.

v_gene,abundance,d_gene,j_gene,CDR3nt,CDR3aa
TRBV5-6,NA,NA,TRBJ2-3,TGTGCCAGCAGCTTGTTAGCGACCTCCCTCCCCACAGATACGCAGTATTTT,CASSLLATSLPTDTQYF
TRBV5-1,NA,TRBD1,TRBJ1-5,TGCGCCAGCAGCTTGGGGACAGGCCGAAATCAGCCCCAGCATTTT,CASSLGTGRNQPQHF
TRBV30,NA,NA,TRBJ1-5,TGTGCCTGGAGCCCCCGTCCGTATCAGCCCCAGCATTTT,CAWSPRPYQPQHF
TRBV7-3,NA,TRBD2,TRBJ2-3,TGTGCCAGCAGCTTAGGCAGCGGGGGGGCGGCGGGCACAGATACGCAGTATTTT,CASSLGSGGAAGTDTQYF
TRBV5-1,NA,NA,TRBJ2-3,TGCGCCACCCTCCGTCCAGATACGCAGTATTTT,CATLRPDTQYF
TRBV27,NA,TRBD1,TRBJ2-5,TGTGCCAGCAGTTTATTGACAGGGGGTAACCAAGAGACCCAGTACTTC,CASSLLTGGNQETQYF
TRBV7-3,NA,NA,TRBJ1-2,TGTGCCAGCAGCCAAATCGGCAGGGGTGGGGGCTACACCTTC,CASSQIGRGGGYTF
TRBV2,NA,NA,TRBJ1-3,TGTGCCAGCAGTCCGGCGGGGACCTCTGGAAACACCATATATTTT,CASSPAGTSGNTIYF
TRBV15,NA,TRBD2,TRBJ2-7,TGTGCCACCCGTAAGACTAGCGGGGGCTCCTACGAGCAGTACTTC,CATRKTSGGSYEQYF
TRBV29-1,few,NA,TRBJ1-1,TGCAGCGTTGGGGCCCTTGAAGCTTTCTTT,CSVGALEAFF
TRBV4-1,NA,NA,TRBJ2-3,TGCGCCAGCACGGGGGACCTTGGCACAGATACGCAGTATTTT,CASTGDLGTDTQYF
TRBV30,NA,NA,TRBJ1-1,TGTGCCTGGAGCACCTGGGGGGGTCTGAACACTGAAGCTTTCTTT,CAWSTWGGLNTEAFF
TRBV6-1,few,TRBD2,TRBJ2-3,TGTGCCAGCAGTGGACTAGCGGGGGGGCCAGATACGCAGTATTTT,CASSGLAGGPDTQYF
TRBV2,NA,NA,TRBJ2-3,TGTGCCATATCCGGGACAATGGGGACAGATACGCAGTATTTT,CAISGTMGTDTQYF
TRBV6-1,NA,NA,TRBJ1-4,TGTGCCAGCAGTGAAGACAGGGACGTCCTAGATGAAAAACTGTTTTTT,CASSEDRDVLDEKLFF
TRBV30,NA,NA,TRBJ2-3,TGTGCCTGGCGCATGGGGCACACAGATACGCAGTATTTT,CAWRMGHTDTQYF
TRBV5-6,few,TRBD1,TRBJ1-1,TGTGCCAGCAGCGTGACAGGGCCGAACACTGAAGCTTTCTTT,CASSVTGPNTEAFF
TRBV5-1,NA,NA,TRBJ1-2,TGCGCCAGCAGCTCGGGACAATATGGCTACACCTTC,CASSSGQYGYTF
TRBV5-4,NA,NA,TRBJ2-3,TGTGCCAGCAGCCGGAGCACAGATACGCAGTATTTT,CASSRSTDTQYF
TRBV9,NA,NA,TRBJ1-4,TGTGCCAGCAGCGTAGAGGTCCCAGGGCGGAGAGGAAATGAAAAACTGTTTTTT,CASSVEVPGRRGNEKLFF
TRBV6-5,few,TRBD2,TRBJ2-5,TGTGCCAGCAGTCGCCCCTCGACGGGGGGAGAGACCCAGTACTTC,CASSRPSTGGETQYF
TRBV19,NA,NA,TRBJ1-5,TGTGCCAGTAGTGAGGGGCGGCCCAGGGGCAATCGGCCCCAGCATTTT,CASSEGRPRGNRPQHF
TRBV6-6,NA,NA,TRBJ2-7,TGTGCCAGCAGTGGGAGGAGCTACGAGCAGTACTTC,CASSGRSYEQYF
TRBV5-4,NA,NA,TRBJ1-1,TGTGCCAGCAGCATTTTGGACCGGGGAGGGGGAACTGAAGCTTTCTTT,CASSILDRGGGTEAFF
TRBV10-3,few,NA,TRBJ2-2,TGTGCCATCAGGGGACTCTACACCGGGGAGCTGTTTTTT,CAIRGLYTGELFF
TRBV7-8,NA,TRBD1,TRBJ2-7,TGTGCCAGCAGCTTAGATAGACAGGGGTTTACGAGAAAGGAGCAGTACTTC,CASSLDRQGFTRKEQYF
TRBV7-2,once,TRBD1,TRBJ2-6,TGTGCCAGCAGCCCGACAGGGACTGGGGCCAACGTCCTGACTTTC,CASSPTGTGANVLTF
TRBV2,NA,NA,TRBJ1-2,TGTGCCAGCAGTGAAGACGGGGATGGGTATGGCTACACCTTC,CASSEDGDGYGYTF
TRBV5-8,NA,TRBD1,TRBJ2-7,TGTGCCAGCAGCTTGCGGGACAGGGGAGCCTACGAGCAGTACTTC,CASSLRDRGAYEQYF
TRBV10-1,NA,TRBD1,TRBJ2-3,TGCGCCAGCAGTCGCAGGGGGCGCACAGATACGCAGTATTTT,CASSRRGRTDTQYF
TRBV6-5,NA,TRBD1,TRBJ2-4,TGTGCCAGCAGTTTGGACAGGGTGTTGAACATTCAGTACTTC,CASSLDRVLNIQYF